These 8 T cell receptor beta chains were sequenced from one sample in a study of patients and donors after allogeneic stem cell transplantation. In TCRdb, the RT-PCR reads were re-called with MiXCR into one record per CDR3 protein. The sample includes some 880,000 distinct CDR3 sequences, approximately 18% of them seen just once. Sequencing was carried out using blood, either unsorted or a sorted T cell fraction (not recorded which). The receptors stem from a human donor who was either an allogeneic HSCT recipient or a stem cell or donor lymphocyte infusion donor (not recorded which). It is not recorded whose cells these are; they may come from a transplant donor.

V gene TRBV5-1 combines with J gene TRBJ2-1, with 8 bases aligning to TRBD2. The CDR3 extends over 16 amino acids. The V gene's germline CDR1 is SGHRS and CDR2 YFSETQ. Trimming removed 3 bases from V and 7 bases from J; junction bases left unmatched: 12. The CDR3 spells CASSYTTGRAGNEQFF. The CDR3 nucleotides read TGCGCCAGCAGCTACACTACCGGGAGGGCCGGGAATGAGCAGTTCTTC.

CDR3 in DNA: TGTGCCAGCAACAGCTTAGCAGGAGGGCCGAAGACCCAGTACTTC. Amino acid sequence: CASNSLAGGPKTQYF. The chain uses TRBV11-2 and TRBJ2-5; tentative D call: TRBD2 (6 bases). V was cut by 7 bases and J by 6 bases, with 21 bases left in between. The germline V gene encodes CDR1 SGHAT and CDR2 FQNNGV. This CDR3 has 15 residues.

As regards this clonotype: Likely a read error: the CDR3 ends without its conserved phenylalanine or tryptophan. V and J are TRBV15 and TRBJ2-3; D may be TRBD2 (5 bases). CDR1 and CDR2 from the germline V gene are LNHNV and YYDKDF (reference sequence). Trimming took off 5 bases at V and 6 bases at J, with 21 bases between the two ends. This CDR3 has 16 residues. CDR3 in amino acids: CATSLGGRRSGDTQYI. The DNA of the CDR3 is TGTGCCACCAGCTTAGGTGGCAGGAGATCGGGGGATACGCAGTATATT.

The J gene is TRBJ2-7, the V gene TRBV14; TRBD1 matches 8 bases. J lost 4 bases, V lost 0 bases, and 5 bases had no gene match. CDR1 is SGHDN, CDR2 FVKESK, per germline. This CDR3 comprises 15 residues. This CDR3 is CASSQEGQEKYEQYF. The DNA for the CDR3 is TGTGCCAGCAGCCAAGAGGGACAGGAAAAGTACGAGCAGTACTTC.

This clonotype was observed at least ten times. The chain links TRBV4-3 to TRBJ1-4; D perhaps matches TRBD1 (5 bases). This CDR3 is 13 amino acids long. Trimming took off 0 bases at V and 8 bases at J, with 7 bases between the two ends. Germline V lookup: CDR1 LGHNA, CDR2 YSLEER. The CDR3 is CASSQDWGEKLFF. The CDR3 region has the DNA TGCGCCAGCAGCCAAGATTGGGGGGAAAAACTGTTTTTT.

The genes are TRBV2 and TRBJ2-5, with 9 bases matching TRBD2. Germline CDR1 reads SNHLY; CDR2 reads FYNNEI. Unmatched junction bases numbered 6, after V lost 3 bases and J lost 7 bases. This CDR3 comprises 14 residues. The chain's CDR3 is CASSDLAGPGTQYF. CDR3 DNA sequence: TGTGCCAGCAGTGACCTAGCGGGACCAGGGACCCAGTACTTC.

This chain links TRBV20-1 with TRBJ1-4, with TRBD1 matching 8 bases. The germline CDR1 and CDR2 sequences are DFQATT and SNEGSKA (reference sequence). Trimming removed 3 bases from V and 0 bases from J; junction bases left unmatched: 15. The length of the CDR3 is 19 residues. CDR3 sequence (DNA): TGCAGTGCTAGGGAGACCCCTGGACAGGGCGGTGCAACTAATGAAAAACTGTTTTTT. Its protein product is CSARETPGQGGATNEKLFF.

This clonotype has more than one count but fewer than ten. This chain connects TRBV7-2 to TRBJ2-7; 13 bases map to TRBD2. This CDR3 contains 17 residues. The germline V gene encodes CDR1 SGHTA and CDR2 FQGNSA. With 7 bases clipped from V and 3 bases from J, the junction kept 12 bases outside the gene matches. The CDR3 protein is CASTIPGTSGVRYEQYF. The CDR3 DNA follows: TGTGCCAGCACCATCCCCGGGACTAGCGGGGTTCGCTACGAGCAGTACTTC. The full variable domain, rest sourced from reference TRBV7-2 and TRBJ2-7, is GAGVSQSPSNKVTEKGKDVELRCDPISGHTALYWYRQSLGQGLEFLIYFQGNSAPDKSGLPSDRFSAERTGGSVSTLTIQRTQQEDSAVYLCASTIPGTSGVRYEQYFGPGTRLTVT.